The clone carrying this TCR beta chain was detected once. Its antigen remains unknown. Looked up from germline, CDR1 is MNHEY and CDR2 is SVGAGI. The CDR3 is 13 amino acids. V shed 7 bases, J shed 6 bases, and the junction held 9 bases outside the gene matches. This sample was taken from a study of T cell repertoires in cytomegalovirus infection. At the level of the study: The authors used CMV epitopes that were HLA-C-restricted (recently identified) and HLA-B-restricted (well studied). CMV infection plus the matching HLA type was flagged by public TCR beta signatures.

Study results and caveats: Cumulative frequency (of public TCR beta family members) identified carriers of CMV plus the relevant HLA.

From the reads, TCRdb called clonotypes with MiXCR, one entry per CDR3 protein. This table holds 700,000 to 850,000 distinct CDR3 sequences, over 25% found once. The clonotype comes from a human donor in good health (CMV status not recorded). Some clones in this sample may be carry-over from other donors' samples. The rearrangement links TRBV6-5 to TRBJ2-7; TRBD1 aligns across 7 bases. The specimen comprised cultured CD8+ T cells from PBMCs, sampled from culture after CMV antigen stimulation. The CDR3 DNA reads TGTGCCAGCATTAGACAGGGTCTCCTCGAGCAGTACTTC. Amino acid sequence: CASIRQGLLEQYF.